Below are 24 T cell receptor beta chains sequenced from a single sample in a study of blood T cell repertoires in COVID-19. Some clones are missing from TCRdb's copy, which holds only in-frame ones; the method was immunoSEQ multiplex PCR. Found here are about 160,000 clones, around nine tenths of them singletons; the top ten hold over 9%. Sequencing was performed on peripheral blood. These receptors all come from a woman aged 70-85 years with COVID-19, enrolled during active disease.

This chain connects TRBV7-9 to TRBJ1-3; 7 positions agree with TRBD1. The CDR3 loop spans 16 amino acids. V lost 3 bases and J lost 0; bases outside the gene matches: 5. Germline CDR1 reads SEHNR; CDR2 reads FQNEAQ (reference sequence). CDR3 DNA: TGTGCCAGCAGCTTGATGACAGGGAGCTCTGGAAACACCATATATTTT. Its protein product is CASSLMTGSSGNTIYF.

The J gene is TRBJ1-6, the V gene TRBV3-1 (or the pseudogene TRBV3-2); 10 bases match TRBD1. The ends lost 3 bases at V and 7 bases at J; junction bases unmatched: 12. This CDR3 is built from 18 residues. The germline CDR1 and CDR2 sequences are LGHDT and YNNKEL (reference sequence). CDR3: CASSHGGQGLSWNSPLHF. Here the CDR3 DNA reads TGTGCCAGCAGCCATGGGGGACAGGGGTTAAGTTGGAATTCACCCCTCCACTTT.

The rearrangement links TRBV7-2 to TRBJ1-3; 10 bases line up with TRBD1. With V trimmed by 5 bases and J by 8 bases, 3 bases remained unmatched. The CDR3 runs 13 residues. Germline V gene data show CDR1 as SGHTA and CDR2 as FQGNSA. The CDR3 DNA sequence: TGTGCCAGCAGCCCGGACAGGGGGGACACCATATATTTT. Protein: CASSPDRGDTIYF.

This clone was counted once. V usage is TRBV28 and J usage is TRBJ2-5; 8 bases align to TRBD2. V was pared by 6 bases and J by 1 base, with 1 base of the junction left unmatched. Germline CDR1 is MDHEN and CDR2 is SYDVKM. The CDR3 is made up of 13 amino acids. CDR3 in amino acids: CASSRGGQETQYF. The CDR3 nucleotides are TGTGCCAGCAGCCGGGGGGGCCAAGAGACCCAGTACTTC.

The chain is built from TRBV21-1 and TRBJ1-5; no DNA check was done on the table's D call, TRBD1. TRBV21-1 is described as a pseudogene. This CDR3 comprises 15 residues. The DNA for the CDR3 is TGTGCCAACACGATTCGGACAGGGGGTAGGAAGCCCCAGCATTTT. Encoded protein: CANTIRTGGRKPQHF.

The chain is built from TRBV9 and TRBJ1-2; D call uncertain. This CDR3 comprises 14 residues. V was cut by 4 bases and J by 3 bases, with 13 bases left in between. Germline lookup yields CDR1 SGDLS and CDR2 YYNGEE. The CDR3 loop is CASSSRTSHYGYTF. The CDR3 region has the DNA TGTGCCAGCAGCTCTCGTACCAGTCACTATGGCTACACCTTC.

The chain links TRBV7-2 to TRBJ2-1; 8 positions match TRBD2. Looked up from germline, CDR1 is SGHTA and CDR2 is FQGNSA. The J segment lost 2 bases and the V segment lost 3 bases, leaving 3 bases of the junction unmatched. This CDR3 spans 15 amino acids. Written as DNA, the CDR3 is TGTGCCAGCAGCTTTAGCGGGACTACCTACAATGAGCAGTTCTTC. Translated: CASSFSGTTYNEQFF.

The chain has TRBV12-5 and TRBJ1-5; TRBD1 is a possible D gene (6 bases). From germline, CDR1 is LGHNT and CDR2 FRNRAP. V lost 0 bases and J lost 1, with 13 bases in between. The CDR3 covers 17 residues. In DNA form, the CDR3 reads TGTGCTAGTGGTTTGGTAGCCCAACAGGGAAGCAATCAGCCCCAGCATTTT. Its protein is CASGLVAQQGSNQPQHF.

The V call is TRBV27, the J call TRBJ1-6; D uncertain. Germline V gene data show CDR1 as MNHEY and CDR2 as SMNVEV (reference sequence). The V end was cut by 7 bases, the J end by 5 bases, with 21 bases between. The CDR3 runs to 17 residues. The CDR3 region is CASKNPGANLNNSPLHF. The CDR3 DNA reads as TGTGCCAGCAAAAACCCCGGAGCGAACCTTAATAATTCACCCCTCCACTTT.

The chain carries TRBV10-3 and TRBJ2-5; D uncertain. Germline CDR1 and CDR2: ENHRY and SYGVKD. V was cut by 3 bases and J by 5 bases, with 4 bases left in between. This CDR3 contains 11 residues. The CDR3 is CAISDRETQYF. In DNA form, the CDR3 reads TGTGCCATCAGTGACCGGGAGACCCAGTACTTC.

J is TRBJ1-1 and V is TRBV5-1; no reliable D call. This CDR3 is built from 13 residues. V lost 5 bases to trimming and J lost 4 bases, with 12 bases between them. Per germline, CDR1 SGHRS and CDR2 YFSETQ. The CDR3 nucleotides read TGCGCCAGCAGGGACGGGGATCGCACTGAAGCTTTCTTT. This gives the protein CASRDGDRTEAFF.

The CDR3 sequence: CASRTGGEETEQFF. DNA for the CDR3: TGTGCCAGCAGAACAGGGGGCGAGGAGACTGAGCAGTTCTTC. V and J are TRBV28 and TRBJ2-1; 9 positions agree with TRBD1. Germline CDR1 MDHEN, CDR2 SYDVKM. Trimming removed 6 bases from V and 9 bases from J; junction bases left unmatched: 9. The CDR3 is 14 amino acids.

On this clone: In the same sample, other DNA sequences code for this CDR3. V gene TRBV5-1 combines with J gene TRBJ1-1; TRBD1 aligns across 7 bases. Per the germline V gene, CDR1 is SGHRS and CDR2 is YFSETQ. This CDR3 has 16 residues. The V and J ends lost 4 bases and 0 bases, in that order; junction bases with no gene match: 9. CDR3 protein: CASSPRDSYMNTEAFF. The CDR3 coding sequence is TGCGCCAGCAGCCCCCGGGACAGCTACATGAACACTGAAGCTTTCTTT.

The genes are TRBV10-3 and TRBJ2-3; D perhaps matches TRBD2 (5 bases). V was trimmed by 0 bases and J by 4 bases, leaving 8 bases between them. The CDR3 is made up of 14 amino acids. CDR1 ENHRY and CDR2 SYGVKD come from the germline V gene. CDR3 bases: TGTGCCATCAGTGAGTCGAGGGTTTCAGATACGCAGTATTTT. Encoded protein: CAISESRVSDTQYF.

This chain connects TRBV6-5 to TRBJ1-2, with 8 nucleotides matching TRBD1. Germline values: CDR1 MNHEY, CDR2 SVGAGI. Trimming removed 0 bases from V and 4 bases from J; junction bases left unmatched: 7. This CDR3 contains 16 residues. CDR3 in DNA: TGTGCCAGCAGTTACTCTCAGGGGGCGCCGCCCTATGGCTACACCTTC. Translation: CASSYSQGAPPYGYTF.

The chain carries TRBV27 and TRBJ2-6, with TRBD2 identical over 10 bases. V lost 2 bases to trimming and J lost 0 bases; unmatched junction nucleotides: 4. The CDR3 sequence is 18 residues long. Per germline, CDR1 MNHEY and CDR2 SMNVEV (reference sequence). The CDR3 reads CASSLRASGGSGANVLTF. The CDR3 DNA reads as TGTGCCAGCAGTTTAAGGGCTAGCGGGGGCTCTGGGGCCAACGTCCTGACTTTC.

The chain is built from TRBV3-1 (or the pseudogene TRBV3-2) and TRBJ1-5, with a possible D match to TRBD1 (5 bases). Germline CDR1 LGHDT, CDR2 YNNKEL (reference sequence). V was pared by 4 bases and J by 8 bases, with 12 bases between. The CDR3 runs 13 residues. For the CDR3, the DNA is TGTGCCAGCAGCCCGAGGACAATCGAGCCCCAGCATTTT. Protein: CASSPRTIEPQHF.

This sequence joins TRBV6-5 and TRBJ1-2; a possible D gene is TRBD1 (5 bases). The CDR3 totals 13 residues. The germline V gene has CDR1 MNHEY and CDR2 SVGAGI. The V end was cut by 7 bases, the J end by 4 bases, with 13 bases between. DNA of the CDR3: TGTGCCAGCAAGCAAGGGGTTAGCTATGGCTACACCTTC. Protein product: CASKQGVSYGYTF.

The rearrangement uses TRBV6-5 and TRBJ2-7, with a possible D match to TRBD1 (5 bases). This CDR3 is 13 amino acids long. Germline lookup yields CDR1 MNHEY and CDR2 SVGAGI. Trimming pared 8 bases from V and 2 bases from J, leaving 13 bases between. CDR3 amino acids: CASVVAGTYEQYF. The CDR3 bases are TGTGCCAGCGTGGTGGCAGGGACCTACGAGCAGTACTTC.

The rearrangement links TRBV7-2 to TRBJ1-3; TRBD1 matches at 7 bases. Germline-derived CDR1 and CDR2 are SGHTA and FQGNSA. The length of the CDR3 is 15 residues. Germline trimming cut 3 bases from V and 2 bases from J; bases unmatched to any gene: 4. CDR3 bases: TGTGCCAGCAGCTTCCAGGGGGGAACTGGAAACACCATATATTTT. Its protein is CASSFQGGTGNTIYF.

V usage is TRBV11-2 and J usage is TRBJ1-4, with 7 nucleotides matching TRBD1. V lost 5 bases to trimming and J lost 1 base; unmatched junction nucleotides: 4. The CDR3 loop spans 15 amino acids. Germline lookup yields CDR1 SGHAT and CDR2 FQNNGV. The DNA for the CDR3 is TGTGCCAGCAGCCCGCAGGGGGAAACTAATGAAAAACTGTTTTTT. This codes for CASSPQGETNEKLFF.

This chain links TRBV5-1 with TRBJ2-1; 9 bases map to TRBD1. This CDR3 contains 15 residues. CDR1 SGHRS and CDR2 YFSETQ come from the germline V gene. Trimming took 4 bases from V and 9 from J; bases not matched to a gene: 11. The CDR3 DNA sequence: TGCGCCAGCAGCCTCGGTGGGACAGGGAACGTTGAGCAGTTCTTC. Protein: CASSLGGTGNVEQFF.

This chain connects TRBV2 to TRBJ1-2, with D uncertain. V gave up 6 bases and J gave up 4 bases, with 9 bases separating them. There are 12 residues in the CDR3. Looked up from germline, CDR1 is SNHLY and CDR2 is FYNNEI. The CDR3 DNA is TGTGCCAGCAGGCCCACAGCCTATGGCTACACCTTC. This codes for CASRPTAYGYTF.

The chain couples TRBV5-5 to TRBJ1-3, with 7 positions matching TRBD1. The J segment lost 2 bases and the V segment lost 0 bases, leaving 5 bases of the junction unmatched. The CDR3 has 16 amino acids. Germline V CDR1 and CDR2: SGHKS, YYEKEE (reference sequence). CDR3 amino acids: CASSLAEGQAGNTIYF. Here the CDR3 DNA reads TGTGCCAGCAGCTTGGCGGAAGGACAGGCTGGAAACACCATATATTTT.